A single T cell receptor beta chain is shown here with its context. The antigen remains unidentified. CDR3 length equals 15 residues. Germline CDR1 LNHDA, CDR2 SQIVND (reference sequence). Deletions cut 10 bases from V and 7 bases from J, with 22 bases between. This specimen belongs to a study of T cell responses to AZD1222 COVID-19 vaccine. General study results and limits: Vaccine-related CD4 TCRs covered spike, predominating at 160-218 and 743-854. There were mostly white British donors and more females than males, and clonal diversity was possibly underestimated.

Data came from immunoSEQ multiplex PCR; TCRdb stores just in-frame clones and leaves some out. This repertoire shows under 150,000 clones, more than 85% found once; its top ten account for approximately 2.1%. Sequenced material: peripheral blood, taken 28 days after the second AZD1222 dose. The genes are TRBV19 and TRBJ1-4; TRBD1 is a possible D gene (6 bases). The receptor was isolated from an adult who received the AZD1222 COVID-19 vaccine. The CDR3 sequence is CATLPLGGQSEKLFF. The CDR3 DNA reads as TGTGCCACCTTACCTCTTGGGGGACAAAGTGAAAAACTGTTTTTT.